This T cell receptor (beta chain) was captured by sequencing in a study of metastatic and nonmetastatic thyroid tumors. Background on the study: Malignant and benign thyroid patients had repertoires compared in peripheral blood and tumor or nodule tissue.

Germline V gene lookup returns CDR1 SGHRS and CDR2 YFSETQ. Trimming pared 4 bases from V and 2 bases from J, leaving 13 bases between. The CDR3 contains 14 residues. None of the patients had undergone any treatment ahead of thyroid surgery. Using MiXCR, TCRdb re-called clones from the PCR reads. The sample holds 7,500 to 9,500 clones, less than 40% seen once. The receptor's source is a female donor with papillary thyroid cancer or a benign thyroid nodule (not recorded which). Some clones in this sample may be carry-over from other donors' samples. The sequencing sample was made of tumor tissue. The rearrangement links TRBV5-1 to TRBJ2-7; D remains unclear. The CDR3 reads CASSHEMSPYEQYF. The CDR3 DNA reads TGCGCCAGCAGCCACGAGATGTCCCCCTACGAGCAGTACTTC.